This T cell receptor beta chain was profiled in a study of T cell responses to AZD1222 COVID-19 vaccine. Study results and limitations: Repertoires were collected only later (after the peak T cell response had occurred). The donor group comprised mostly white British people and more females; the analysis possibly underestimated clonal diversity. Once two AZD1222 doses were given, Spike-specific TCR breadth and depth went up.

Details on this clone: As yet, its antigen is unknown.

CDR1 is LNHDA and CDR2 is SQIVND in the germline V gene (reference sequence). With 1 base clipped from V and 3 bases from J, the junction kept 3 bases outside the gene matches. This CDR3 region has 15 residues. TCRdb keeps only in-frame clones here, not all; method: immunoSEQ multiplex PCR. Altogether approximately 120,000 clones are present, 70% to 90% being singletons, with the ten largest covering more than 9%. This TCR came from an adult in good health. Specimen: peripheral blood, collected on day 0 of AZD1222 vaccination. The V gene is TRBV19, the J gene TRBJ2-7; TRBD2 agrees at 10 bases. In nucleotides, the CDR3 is TGTGCCAGTAGTATAGGTAGCGGGGGGATCTACGAGCAGTACTTC. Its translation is CASSIGSGGIYEQYF.